Included here is one T cell receptor beta chain sequence, with context. Its cognate antigen is unknown. TCRdb's copy holds only in-frame clones and misses some; the assay was immunoSEQ multiplex PCR. The sample records about 610,000 clones, 97% being singletons. These data originate in a study of shared clonotypes between healthy human individuals. Study context: CD4 naive and memory got three plates each, CD8 naive two, CD8 memory one. The study, taken as a whole, reports: The naive CD4 repertoires of several donors were compared, and around 4.9% of clonotypes were shared. Lower generation probabilities were found for non-shared clonotypes than for those shared by all four donors. Naive subsets generally had larger estimated richness than memory subsets.

CDR1 is MGHRA, CDR2 YSYEKL, per germline. Trimming pared 4 bases from V and 3 bases from J, leaving 18 bases between. The CDR3 has 16 amino acids. The sample comprised naive CD4+ T cells sorted from blood. As for subset: CD45RA+ positively selected. The receptor's source is a woman aged 25 to 39 in good health. This chain links TRBV4-1 with TRBJ1-1, with a weak D call TRBD1 (5 bases). CDR3 in amino acids: CASSLHPGYEYTEAFF. CDR3 DNA sequence: TGCGCCAGCAGCCTCCACCCAGGGTACGAGTACACTGAAGCTTTCTTT.